The 24 T cell receptor beta chains reported below all come from one sample, sequenced in a study of cytomegalovirus exposure and HLA in healthy donors. Researchers ran the PCR with 60 Vbeta and 13 Jbeta primers. TCRdb's copy holds only in-frame clones and misses some; the assay was immunoSEQ multiplex PCR. Among approximately 160,000 clones listed, approximately 71% were seen once. Input material: PBMCs. The receptors stem from a male donor in good health and CMV-seronegative.

This clone appeared a few times. This chain connects TRBV9 to TRBJ2-3; 8 bases match TRBD1. The CDR3 runs to 16 residues. CDR1 and CDR2 (germline): SGDLS, YYNGEE. The trim removed 5 bases at V and 3 bases at J, leaving 11 bases unmatched. CDR3 protein: CASSPSDRVRTDTQYF. CDR3 coding DNA: TGTGCCAGCAGTCCTTCGGACAGGGTCAGGACAGATACGCAGTATTTT.

The V call is TRBV18, the J call TRBJ2-6; TRBD2 matches at 10 bases. V shed 6 bases and J 0 bases; nucleotides not matched to a gene: 8. CDR1 is KGHSH and CDR2 is LQKENI in the germline V gene. The CDR3 runs 18 residues. In DNA, the CDR3 is TGTGCCAGCTCCCAGACTAGCGGGTGGAGCTCTGGGGCCAACGTCCTGACTTTC. This gives the protein CASSQTSGWSSGANVLTF.

This clone was seen once. This rearrangement joins TRBV12-5 to TRBJ2-3, with 12 bases identical to TRBD2. With V trimmed by 3 bases and J by 2 bases, 3 bases remained unmatched. There are 16 residues in the CDR3. Germline V gives CDR1 LGHNT, CDR2 FRNRAP. CDR3 in amino acids: CASGLGLAGTTDTQYF. DNA of the CDR3: TGTGCTAGTGGTTTAGGACTAGCGGGGACCACAGATACGCAGTATTTT.

In this sample, this clone turned up once. The chain employs TRBV4-1 and TRBJ2-3, with 10 bases aligning to TRBD2. V was pared by 4 bases and J by 5 bases, with 21 bases of the junction left unmatched. Germline-derived CDR1 and CDR2 are MGHRA and YSYEKL. This CDR3 region has 20 residues. The DNA for the CDR3 is TGCGCCAGCAGCCCAGCAGGCGGAGCGGGGGGGCCTAGGGGAGAAGATACGCAGTATTTT. It is translated as CASSPAGGAGGPRGEDTQYF.

The genes are TRBV14 and TRBJ1-5; D may be TRBD1 (5 bases). Germline loops: CDR1 SGHDN, CDR2 FVKESK. V was shortened by 0 bases and J by 7 bases, with 16 bases between the two germline ends. The CDR3 is 16 residues long. This chain's CDR3 is CASSQDRKGTNQPQHF. The CDR3 DNA follows: TGTGCCAGCAGCCAAGATCGGAAGGGGACTAACCAGCCCCAGCATTTT. The full variable domain, with the rest looked up from reference TRBV14 and TRBJ1-5, is EAGVTQFPSHSVIEKGQTVTLRCDPISGHDNLYWYRRVMGKEIKFLLHFVKESKQDESGMPNNRFLAERTGGTYSTLKVQPAELEDSGVYFCASSQDRKGTNQPQHFGDGTRLSIL.

The V and J genes are TRBV28 and TRBJ1-1, with D unresolved. Germline loops: CDR1 MDHEN, CDR2 SYDVKM. The CDR3 loop spans 14 amino acids. Deletions cut 4 bases from V and 10 bases from J, with 19 bases between. The chain's CDR3 is CASSSDGPEDRAFF. CDR3 DNA sequence: TGTGCCAGCAGTTCGGATGGTCCCGAGGATAGAGCTTTCTTT.

The J gene is TRBJ1-1, the V gene TRBV9, with 7 nucleotides matching TRBD1. CDR3 length: 15 amino acids. Unmatched junction bases numbered 12, after V lost 0 bases and J lost 10 bases. CDR1 and CDR2 from the germline V gene are SGDLS and YYNGEE. The CDR3 nucleotides read TGTGCCAGCAGCGTAGGAACAGGGGAGTGGGCAGTAGCTTTCTTT. Protein sequence: CASSVGTGEWAVAFF.

The chain is built from TRBV4-2 and TRBJ1-1; TRBD1 is a possible D gene (6 bases). V was cut by 3 bases and J by 5 bases, with 16 bases left in between. CDR3 length: 15 residues. Germline CDR1 and CDR2: LGHNA and YNFKEQ. The CDR3 bases are TGTGCCAGCAGCCACCCGGGGGGCAGGGCGACTGAAGCTTTCTTT. It translates to CASSHPGGRATEAFF.

V gene TRBV5-5 combines with J gene TRBJ1-2, with unresolved D. The V gene's germline CDR1 is SGHKS and CDR2 YYEKEE (reference sequence). V was cut by 4 bases and J by 0 bases, with 7 bases left in between. The CDR3 length is 13 residues. In DNA form, the CDR3 reads TGTGCCAGCAGCCAAATAGCTAACTATGGCTACACCTTC. This encodes CASSQIANYGYTF.

With respect to this clone: Germline and junction disagree at one end, which may indicate a read error. The chain's CDR3 is CSSSLRASATYEQYF. As DNA, the CDR3 is TGTTCCAGCAGCCTAAGAGCAAGCGCTACCTACGAGCAGTACTTC. The V call is TRBV7-9, the J call TRBJ2-7; no reliable D call. CDR1 is SEHNR, CDR2 FQNEAQ, per germline (reference sequence). This CDR3 is built from 15 residues.

The rearrangement joins TRBV18 to TRBJ2-6; possible D gene TRBD1, 6 bases. In germline, CDR1 is KGHSH, CDR2 LQKENI. Trimming took off 4 bases at V and 0 bases at J, with 13 bases between the two ends. The CDR3 loop spans 17 amino acids. Here the CDR3 reads CASSLGDTGSGANVLTF. For the CDR3, the DNA is TGTGCCAGCTCACTGGGGGACACTGGCTCTGGGGCCAACGTCCTGACTTTC. Combining the CDR3 with reference TRBV18 and TRBJ2-6 gives the whole variable domain NAGVMQNPRHLVRRRGQEARLRCSPMKGHSHVYWYRQLPEEGLKFMVYLQKENIIDESGMPKERFSAEFPKEGPSILRIQQVVRGDSAAYFCASSLGDTGSGANVLTFGAGSRLTVL.

The chain couples TRBV27 to TRBJ2-7, with TRBD2 identical over 8 bases. V lost 7 bases, J lost 3 bases, and 8 bases stayed unmatched. This CDR3 region has 14 residues. Per the germline V gene, CDR1 is MNHEY and CDR2 is SMNVEV (reference sequence). The CDR3 DNA is TGTGCCAGCAACCGGGAGGGACCATACTACGAGCAGTACTTC. It translates to CASNREGPYYEQYF.

This clone turned up a few times. The V gene is TRBV7-9, the J gene TRBJ2-5; TRBD1 agrees at 9 bases. V dropped 5 bases and J dropped 5; count of bases not matched to a gene: 9. The CDR3 loop spans 15 amino acids. Germline values: CDR1 SEHNR, CDR2 FQNEAQ (reference sequence). CDR3 nucleotides: TGTGCCAGCAGCAGAGCGACAGGGGGATGGGAGACCCAGTACTTC. Its translation is CASSRATGGWETQYF.

This clone was seen only once. V usage is TRBV10-3 and J usage is TRBJ2-3; 9 bases map to TRBD2. The CDR3 totals 15 residues. Germline V lookup: CDR1 ENHRY, CDR2 SYGVKD. The V and J ends lost 7 bases and 1 base, in that order; junction bases with no gene match: 6. The CDR3 sequence is CAIMRGGGGTDTQYF. In DNA, the CDR3 is TGTGCCATCATGCGCGGGGGGGGAGGCACAGATACGCAGTATTTT.

The chain uses TRBV4-2 and TRBJ1-5; a possible D gene is TRBD1 (5 bases). Trimming stripped 2 bases from V and 7 bases from J, with 15 bases between. Per the germline V gene, CDR1 is LGHNA and CDR2 is YNFKEQ. The CDR3 spans 15 residues. The CDR3 DNA reads TGTGCCAGCAGCCAAACCTCGGGGGGTTGGCAGCCCCAGCATTTT. This encodes CASSQTSGGWQPQHF.

This clone showed up just a few times. The chain is built from TRBV28 and TRBJ1-6, with TRBD1 matching 8 bases. Germline V gene sequence: CDR1 MDHEN, CDR2 SYDVKM. J gave up 0 bases and V 3 bases, and 7 bases lay outside the gene matches. The CDR3 has 18 residues. The DNA of the CDR3 is TGTGCCAGCAGTTTCCGGACAGGGCTCCGCTCCTATAATTCACCCCTCCACTTT. Residues: CASSFRTGLRSYNSPLHF.

For this clone: One end of the junction does not line up with germline, which may come from a read error. V usage is TRBV7-9 and J usage is TRBJ2-5, with D maybe TRBD2 (5 bases). Germline V gene sequence: CDR1 SEHNR, CDR2 FQNEAQ (reference sequence). This CDR3 contains 13 residues. CDR3 region: CSSSLGGEETQYF. The DNA for the CDR3 is TGTTCCAGCAGCTTGGGTGGGGAGGAGACCCAGTACTTC.

The V gene is TRBV7-2, the J gene TRBJ2-5; no firm D call. Germline-derived CDR1 and CDR2 are SGHTA and FQGNSA. V was pared by 2 bases and J by 5 bases, with 6 bases between. CDR3 length: 12 residues. CDR3 sequence (DNA): TGTGCCAGCAGCTTAAGGCGGGAGACCCAGTACTTC. Encoded protein: CASSLRRETQYF.

V gene TRBV19 combines with J gene TRBJ1-6, with TRBD1 as a possible D gene (5 bases). The CDR3 is made up of 16 amino acids. Trimming took off 7 bases at V and 0 bases at J, with 13 bases between the two ends. Germline V gives CDR1 LNHDA, CDR2 SQIVND (reference sequence). CDR3 sequence reads: CASTDGAYSYNSPLHF. The CDR3 DNA reads as TGTGCCAGTACCGATGGGGCTTACTCCTATAATTCACCCCTCCACTTT.

This clone was detected only a few times. Mismatch with germline at one junction end may stem from a read error. This chain joins TRBV7-9 and TRBJ2-1, with TRBD2 matching 8 bases. The CDR3 extends over 13 amino acids. CDR1 SEHNR and CDR2 FQNEAQ come from the germline V gene (reference sequence). The CDR3 sequence: CSSSPGLVNEQFF. CDR3 in DNA: TGTTCCAGCTCCCCGGGACTAGTCAATGAGCAGTTCTTC.

The chain is built from TRBV6-5 and TRBJ2-3; possibly TRBD1 for D (6 bases). This CDR3 has 13 amino acids. Trimming took 5 bases from V and 3 from J, leaving 9 bases between them. Per the germline V gene, CDR1 is MNHEY and CDR2 is SVGAGI. The CDR3 reads CASSTTGTDTQYF. CDR3 sequence (DNA): TGTGCCAGCAGTACTACAGGGACAGATACGCAGTATTTT.

V and J are TRBV7-2 and TRBJ2-2; perhaps TRBD1 as D (6 bases). V lost 5 bases and J 7 bases, leaving 20 bases between the germline ends. This CDR3 spans 16 amino acids. Looked up from germline, CDR1 is SGHTA and CDR2 is FQGNSA. The CDR3, as DNA: TGTGCCAGCAGCGACCTCGGAGTGGGGGCGGTCGGGGAGCTGTTTTTT. It translates to CASSDLGVGAVGELFF. Full variable domain (remainder filled in from reference TRBV7-2 and TRBJ2-2): GAGVSQSPSNKVTEKGKDVELRCDPISGHTALYWYRQSLGQGLEFLIYFQGNSAPDKSGLPSDRFSAERTGGSVSTLTIQRTQQEDSAVYLCASSDLGVGAVGELFFGEGSRLTVL.

This clone occurred a few times. This chain connects TRBV23-1 to TRBJ1-2, with TRBD1 identical over 9 bases. TRBV23-1 is identified as an open reading frame with a role that is uncertain. Germline trimming cut 6 bases from V and 4 bases from J; bases unmatched to any gene: 12. This CDR3 region has 16 residues. This CDR3 reads CASSYLQGAGGYGYTF. As DNA, the CDR3 is TGCGCCAGCAGCTATTTACAGGGGGCGGGAGGCTATGGCTACACCTTC.

The chain has TRBV9 and TRBJ2-3, with D perhaps TRBD2 (5 bases). This CDR3 is built from 13 residues. The V end was cut by 4 bases, the J end by 8 bases, with 14 bases between. The germline V gene has CDR1 SGDLS and CDR2 YYNGEE. CDR3 bases: TGTGCCAGCAGCCCCCCGGTAGGAGGTACGCAGTATTTT. Translating gives CASSPPVGGTQYF.